A single sample is the source of the 29 T cell receptor beta chains below, sequenced in a study of blood T cell repertoires in COVID-19. Some clones are missing from TCRdb's copy, which holds only in-frame ones; the method was immunoSEQ multiplex PCR. The sample shows 8,500 to 10,000 clones, 75% to 90% of them seen only once. The sequenced sample consisted of peripheral blood. The receptors were gathered from a human donor with active COVID-19. The donor label of this sample is uncertain.

On this clone itself: The sample has other DNA sequences that encode this CDR3 too. The rearrangement joins TRBV4-2 to TRBJ1-1; 7 bases match TRBD1. This CDR3 is 13 amino acids long. The junction had 2 bases not matched to a gene; V was cut back by 4 bases and J by 3 bases. Germline values: CDR1 LGHNA, CDR2 YNFKEQ. The CDR3 DNA follows: TGTGCCAGCAGCCGCACAGGGGACACTGAAGCTTTCTTT. Its protein product is CASSRTGDTEAFF.

V is TRBV6-2 or TRBV6-3 and J is TRBJ1-1; a possible D gene is TRBD1 (5 bases). Germline V lookup: CDR1 MNHEY, CDR2 SVGEGT. The CDR3 totals 14 residues. V was cut by 2 bases and J by 11 bases, with 18 bases left in between. The CDR3 DNA sequence: TGTGCCAGCAGTTACGCCCCGACAGATTTTTCGGCTTTCTTT. Amino acids: CASSYAPTDFSAFF.

The J gene is TRBJ2-2, the V gene TRBV19; possibly TRBD1 for D (6 bases). Between the trimmed V and J ends, which lost 4 bases and 0 bases, there was a span of 12 bases. Germline CDR1 is LNHDA and CDR2 is SQIVND (reference sequence). The CDR3 spans 16 residues. This CDR3 reads CASSTQGRANTGELFF. The CDR3 DNA follows: TGTGCCAGTAGTACACAGGGCCGAGCGAACACCGGGGAGCTGTTTTTT.

The chain has TRBV7-9 and TRBJ2-5; possibly TRBD1 for D (7 bases). The CDR3 totals 16 residues. Germline CDR1 SEHNR, CDR2 FQNEAQ (reference sequence). V was trimmed by 5 bases and J by 1 base, leaving 17 bases between them. In nucleotides, the CDR3 is TGTGCCAGCAGCGGGAGGATGTACAGGGGCCAAGAGACCCAGTACTTC. Translation: CASSGRMYRGQETQYF.

A note on this clone: The germline gene is not matched at one end of the junction; a read error may be the cause. The chain links TRBV7-7 to TRBJ2-5, with 15 bases lining up with TRBD2. Germline CDR1 SSHAT, CDR2 FNYEAQ (reference sequence). The CDR3 runs 15 residues. The CDR3 sequence: CASSLGLAGGETQYF. The DNA of the CDR3 is TGTGCTAGCAGCTTAGGACTAGCGGGAGGGGAGACCCAGTACTTC. The full variable domain, rest sourced from reference TRBV7-7 and TRBJ2-5, is GAGVSQSPRYKVTKRGQDVTLRCDPISSHATLYWYQQALGQGPEFLTYFNYEAQPDKSGLPSDRFSAERPEGSISTLTIQRTEQRDSAMYRCASSLGLAGGETQYFGPGTRLLVL.

This rearrangement joins TRBV4-3 to TRBJ1-5; D not certain. This CDR3 is 15 amino acids long. V lost 1 base to trimming and J lost 0 bases, with 7 bases between them. CDR1 LGHNA and CDR2 YSLEER come from the germline V gene. In nucleotides, the CDR3 is TGCGCCAGCAGCCAAGGGCACCATAGCAATCAGCCCCAGCATTTT. Its translation is CASSQGHHSNQPQHF.

This chain uses TRBV5-1 with TRBJ2-3; D may be TRBD1 (6 bases). CDR3 length: 13 amino acids. Per germline, CDR1 SGHRS and CDR2 YFSETQ. V was cut by 4 bases and J by 7 bases, with 13 bases left in between. CDR3 in amino acids: CASSTRTANTQYF. As DNA, the CDR3 is TGCGCCAGCAGCACAAGGACAGCCAATACGCAGTATTTT.

The rearrangement links TRBV7-9 to TRBJ2-1; 14 positions agree with TRBD2. Germline CDR1 reads SEHNR; CDR2 reads FQNEAQ (reference sequence). V lost 4 bases and J lost 15; bases outside the gene matches: 8. The CDR3 is 14 residues long. CDR3 DNA sequence: TGTGCCAGCAGCTCGGGACTAGCGGGAGCCGAGGGGTTCTTC. Protein sequence: CASSSGLAGAEGFF.

The sample holds one count of this clone. J is TRBJ2-2 and V is TRBV10-2, with D uncertain. With 4 bases removed from V and 3 bases from J, the gap between germline ends came to 6 bases. The CDR3 is 13 amino acids. Germline loops: CDR1 WSHSY, CDR2 SAAADI. The CDR3 region is CASSVRDTGELFF. In DNA, the CDR3 is TGCGCCAGCAGTGTTCGTGACACCGGGGAGCTGTTTTTT.

The chain's CDR3 is CASSPSNEQFF. The DNA of the CDR3 is TGTGCCAGCAGCCCCTCCAATGAGCAGTTCTTC. The chain has TRBV7-9 and TRBJ2-1; no reliable D call. V was cut by 5 bases and J by 6 bases, with 5 bases left in between. In germline, CDR1 is SEHNR, CDR2 FQNEAQ (reference sequence). This CDR3 contains 11 residues.

Here the CDR3 reads CASSFSIGGTDTQYF. Here the CDR3 DNA reads TGTGCCAGCAGCTTTTCTATAGGGGGTACAGATACGCAGTATTTT. V usage is TRBV7-2 and J usage is TRBJ2-3; TRBD1 is a possible D gene (6 bases). Trimming stripped 3 bases from V and 3 bases from J, with 13 bases between. CDR1 is SGHTA and CDR2 is FQGNSA in the germline V gene. There are 15 residues in the CDR3.

The V gene is TRBV24-1, the J gene TRBJ2-3; D may be TRBD2 (5 bases). This CDR3 comprises 16 residues. The germline V gene has CDR1 KGHDR and CDR2 SFDVKD. V lost 8 bases and J lost 2, with 19 bases in between. This chain's CDR3 is CATMARAGRTTDTQYF. DNA of the CDR3: TGTGCCACCATGGCTCGGGCGGGCAGGACCACAGATACGCAGTATTTT.

The rearrangement uses TRBV10-3 and TRBJ2-7, with D possibly TRBD2 on 6 matching bases. Trimming pared 4 bases from V and 0 bases from J, leaving 10 bases between. Germline V gives CDR1 ENHRY, CDR2 SYGVKD. This CDR3 has 14 residues. CDR3 sequence: CAISGGLSSYEQYF. As DNA, the CDR3 is TGTGCCATCAGTGGGGGACTTAGCTCCTACGAGCAGTACTTC.

The chain links TRBV6-5 to TRBJ1-2, with D maybe TRBD1 (5 bases). The CDR3 is 15 residues long. The germline V and J ends were trimmed by 0 bases and 1 base, with 9 bases remaining between them. CDR1 is MNHEY and CDR2 is SVGAGI in the germline V gene. CDR3 loop: CASSYSRGVNYGYTF. CDR3 coding DNA: TGTGCCAGCAGTTACTCAAGGGGTGTTAACTATGGCTACACCTTC.

This chain links TRBV5-1 with TRBJ2-5; D might be TRBD2 (5 bases). CDR1 and CDR2 (germline): SGHRS, YFSETQ. V was clipped by 5 bases and J by 1 base, with 15 bases between them. The CDR3 loop spans 15 amino acids. CDR3 residues: CASRPLGLGQETQYF. For the CDR3, the DNA is TGCGCCAGCAGACCTTTAGGACTGGGCCAAGAGACCCAGTACTTC.

CDR3 region: CASSDSGGEQYF. The DNA for the CDR3 is TGTGCCAGCAGTGATAGCGGGGGGGAGCAGTACTTC. This chain joins TRBV25-1 and TRBJ2-7, with 10 positions matching TRBD2. CDR1 and CDR2 (germline): MGHDK, SYGVNS. The CDR3 runs 12 residues. V was clipped by 3 bases and J by 7 bases; unmatched bases: 0.

J is TRBJ2-4 and V is TRBV15; TRBD2 agrees at 9 bases. Trimming took 1 base from V and 3 from J; bases not matched to a gene: 7. This CDR3 is built from 17 residues. The V gene's germline CDR1 is LNHNV and CDR2 YYDKDF (reference sequence). CDR3 nucleotides: TGTGCCACCAGCAGAGGAGTAGCGGGAGTTAGCAAAAACATTCAGTACTTC. This encodes CATSRGVAGVSKNIQYF.

This CDR3 reads CASSDLEGFNYGYTF. CDR3 DNA sequence: TGTGCCAGCAGTGACCTCGAGGGTTTTAACTATGGCTACACCTTC. The chain joins TRBV2 to TRBJ1-2; no firm D call. Germline lookup yields CDR1 SNHLY and CDR2 FYNNEI. The CDR3 totals 15 residues. Trimming cost V 3 bases and J 1 base, with 12 bases left between them.

This chain joins TRBV7-2 and TRBJ1-5; D not resolved. The germline V gene encodes CDR1 SGHTA and CDR2 FQGNSA. This CDR3 has 15 residues. V shed 3 bases and J shed 3 bases, with 12 bases lying between them. CDR3 loop: CASSFMAGDNQPQHF. CDR3 sequence (DNA): TGTGCCAGCAGCTTCATGGCAGGTGACAATCAGCCCCAGCATTTT.

This chain links TRBV25-1 with TRBJ2-2; TRBD2 matches at 9 bases. J was trimmed by 0 bases and V by 4 bases; bases with no gene match: 9. CDR1 is MGHDK and CDR2 is SYGVNS in the germline V gene. This CDR3 is built from 18 residues. The CDR3 DNA is TGTGCCAGCAGTGGAGAACCAGCGGGGGGCTCGAACACCGGGGAGCTGTTTTTT. Amino acid sequence: CASSGEPAGGSNTGELFF.

J is TRBJ1-2 and V is TRBV10-3; 7 nucleotides agree with TRBD1. Germline assignment: CDR1 ENHRY and CDR2 SYGVKD. This CDR3 has 13 residues. With V trimmed by 3 bases and J by 8 bases, 6 bases remained unmatched. The CDR3 spells CAISDDRAAGYTF. The CDR3 nucleotides read TGTGCCATCAGTGATGACAGGGCGGCGGGCTACACCTTC.

The chain links TRBV20-1 to TRBJ2-2; maybe TRBD1 (5 bases). Germline V lookup: CDR1 DFQATT, CDR2 SNEGSKA (reference sequence). This CDR3 comprises 17 residues. Deletions cut 3 bases from V and 4 bases from J, with 21 bases between. CDR3 nucleotide sequence: TGCAGTGCTAGTGACCCAGGGCCCCCTTGGGGCACCGGGGAGCTGTTTTTT. Amino acid sequence: CSASDPGPPWGTGELFF.

V is TRBV27 and J is TRBJ2-3; 12 positions agree with TRBD2. The CDR3 spans 16 residues. The germline gives CDR1 MNHEY, CDR2 SMNVEV (reference sequence). With V trimmed by 3 bases and J by 4 bases, 5 bases remained unmatched. The CDR3 spells CASSFRLAGGADTQYF. CDR3 sequence (DNA): TGTGCCAGCAGTTTCAGGCTAGCGGGGGGGGCAGATACGCAGTATTTT.

The chain joins TRBV11-2 to TRBJ2-3; 8 bases are shared with TRBD2. The CDR3 covers 16 residues. Germline CDR1 reads SGHAT; CDR2 reads FQNNGV. V was pared by 4 bases and J by 3 bases, with 9 bases of the junction left unmatched. CDR3 in amino acids: CASSYRAGVGTDTQYF. CDR3 coding DNA: TGTGCCAGCAGCTACCGAGCGGGAGTCGGGACAGATACGCAGTATTTT.

This chain uses TRBV5-1 with TRBJ2-1, with D maybe TRBD2 (6 bases). The germline V gene encodes CDR1 SGHRS and CDR2 YFSETQ. Deletions cut 4 bases from V and 0 bases from J, with 20 bases between. This CDR3 is 18 amino acids long. The CDR3 DNA is TGCGCCAGCAGCCATACCGGGCTCGCGGGACCCTCCTACAATGAGCAGTTCTTC. This gives the protein CASSHTGLAGPSYNEQFF. Together with reference TRBV5-1 and TRBJ2-1, the CDR3 gives the full variable domain: KAGVTQTPRYLIKTRGQQVTLSCSPISGHRSVSWYQQTPGQGLQFLFEYFSETQRNKGNFPGRFSGRQFSNSRSEMNVSTLELGDSALYLCASSHTGLAGPSYNEQFFGPGTRLTVL.

This rearrangement joins TRBV14 to TRBJ2-6; no reliable D call. Trimming shortened V by 1 base and J by 4 bases, and 8 bases separated the two germline ends. Germline CDR1 is SGHDN and CDR2 is FVKESK. The CDR3 spans 15 residues. CDR3 residues: CASSQGHLGANVLTF. In DNA form, the CDR3 reads TGTGCCAGCAGCCAAGGACATCTAGGGGCCAACGTCCTGACTTTC.

The chain carries TRBV11-2 and TRBJ2-7; 7 positions agree with TRBD1. Germline V gene sequence: CDR1 SGHAT, CDR2 FQNNGV. V gave up 5 bases and J gave up 3 bases; unmatched junction bases: 10. The CDR3 totals 15 residues. The CDR3 region has the DNA TGTGCCAGCAGCGCGCCGGGACAGAGCAACTACGAGCAGTACTTC. Its protein is CASSAPGQSNYEQYF.

The CDR3 reads CASSPYLRASGRNEQFF. CDR3 bases: TGCGCCAGCAGCCCGTACCTGAGGGCTAGCGGGAGGAATGAGCAGTTCTTC. The chain is built from TRBV4-3 and TRBJ2-1, with TRBD2 matching over 11 bases. The CDR3 contains 17 residues. CDR1 and CDR2 from the germline V gene are LGHNA and YSLEER. V lost 4 bases, J lost 7 bases, and 12 bases stayed unmatched.

The DNA of the CDR3 is TGTGCCAGCAGCGCCGGACTTGTCTACAATGAGCAGTTCTTC. Protein product: CASSAGLVYNEQFF. The chain is built from TRBV2 and TRBJ2-1, with a weak D call TRBD2 (5 bases). CDR3 length: 14 amino acids. The ends were cut back, 6 bases at V and 3 bases at J, with 12 bases in the middle. Germline V gives CDR1 SNHLY, CDR2 FYNNEI.